Below, one T cell receptor (beta chain) is given with its context. Its specificity is not known. A multiplex PCR was run with 60 Vbeta primers and 13 Jbeta primers. Data came from immunoSEQ multiplex PCR; TCRdb stores just in-frame clones and leaves some out. The table includes approximately 180,000 clones, roughly 73% detected once. This entry is derived from a study of cytomegalovirus exposure and HLA in healthy donors. Study details: A previous analysis identified more than 100 million unique TCR beta sequences derived from some 170 million T cells. In an early release, HLA-typed donors contributed roughly 85 million unique TCR sequences.

The CDR3 sequence is 14 residues long. The V and J ends lost 6 bases and 2 bases, in that order; junction bases with no gene match: 5. The germline V gene has CDR1 SGDLS and CDR2 YYNGEE. General observations from the study: TCR beta V- and J-gene trimming, according to a later analysis, was linked to a missense DCLRE1C variant.

This receptor was taken from a woman younger than 45 in good health and CMV-seronegative. The sample taken for sequencing was PBMCs. The V gene is TRBV9, the J gene TRBJ2-3; 8 bases fit TRBD2. CDR3 nucleotides: TGTGCCAGCAATCCAGCGGGAGCCACAGATACGCAGTATTTT. This gives the protein CASNPAGATDTQYF.